Listed below are T cell receptor beta chains from one sample, sequenced in a study of OX40 agonist ivuxolimab in advanced cancers. Repertoires were generated with immunoSEQ multiplex PCR, while TCRdb's copy carries only in-frame clones and drops some. The table shows approximately 70,000 clones, with about 88% occurring only once. Sequences were derived from CD4+ or CD8+ T cells sorted from blood, sampled in a trial of the OX40 agonist ivuxolimab. The receptors derive from an adult with an advanced solid tumor such as melanoma, head and neck, liver or kidney cancer. CDR3s leave out the opening cysteine and the closing phenylalanine or tryptophan. A D gene is named only where the DNA matches it firmly.

j_call d_call v_call cdr3_aa
TRBJ1-2 NA TRBV27 ASARRSSPLNYGYT
TRBJ1-2 NA TRBV10-3 AISEQAVYGYT
TRBJ2-3 NA TRBV9 ASSARPRQVNSTDTQY
TRBJ2-7 NA TRBV28 ASSLLARVYEQY
TRBJ1-4 TRBD1 TRBV5-1 ASSLAPAGGGEKLF
TRBJ1-2 NA TRBV6-5 ASSYGSLGYSYT
TRBJ2-7 NA TRBV7-8 ASSSAPSSTEY
TRBJ2-3 TRBD2 TRBV4-2 ASSRRLTRDYFTDTQY
TRBJ1-1 NA TRBV7-9 ASSTPTGANTEAF
TRBJ1-1 NA TRBV7-8 ASRTNTEAF
TRBJ2-5 TRBD1 TRBV5-4 ASKRQGEETQY
TRBJ1-5 NA TRBV6-6 ASSYRGTGYPQH
TRBJ2-7 TRBD1 TRBV5-1 ASSFGQGVNYEQY
TRBJ1-3 NA TRBV6-1 ASSDRAPRGGSGNTIY
TRBJ1-5 NA TRBV27 ASSLSSGADQPQH
TRBJ2-7 NA TRBV2 ASSEGVRSSYEQY
TRBJ2-7 TRBD2 TRBV27 ASSFLGLAGGSREQY
TRBJ1-4 TRBD1 TRBV18 ASSRGTAPNEKLF
TRBJ2-5 NA TRBV10-2 ASSEWETQY
TRBJ2-2 NA TRBV5-1 ASSLATGHPTGELF
TRBJ1-6 NA TRBV5-1 ASSLGDMKSPLH
TRBJ2-1 TRBD2 TRBV5-1 ASSSRLAGVSEQF
TRBJ2-7 NA TRBV2 ASRGWDAYEQY
TRBJ2-2 NA TRBV28 ASSRDGPTGELF
TRBJ1-2 TRBD1 TRBV19 ASSKNRGVTNYGYT